A single sample is the source of the 23 T cell receptor beta chains below, sequenced in a study of Ad26.COV2.S vaccination and SARS-CoV-2 variants. Generated by immunoSEQ multiplex PCR, the TCRdb table keeps only in-frame clones and is missing some. The sample carries 250,000 or so clones, 70% to 90% recorded once. Treatment: over 15 received Ad26.COV2.S at low or high dose, single or two shots; 5 received placebo; per-sample allocation not given. Day 63 after the first injection of vaccine or placebo was the sampling time. The sequencing used peripheral blood, collected in a trial of Ad26.COV2.S vaccine versus placebo. Source of these receptors: a person aged 18 to 65 who received the Ad26.COV2.S COVID-19 vaccine or a placebo.

This clone showed up just once. V is TRBV9 and J is TRBJ2-2, with unresolved D. Trimming stripped 5 bases from V and 0 bases from J, with 14 bases between. The CDR3 loop spans 16 amino acids. Germline V CDR1 and CDR2: SGDLS, YYNGEE. As DNA, the CDR3 is TGTGCCAGCAGGGCTTCAGGAGTTCCGAACACCGGGGAGCTGTTTTTT. Amino acids: CASRASGVPNTGELFF. The complete variable domain, with remaining parts taken from reference TRBV9 and TRBJ2-2, reads DSGVTQTPKHLITATGQRVTLRCSPRSGDLSVYWYQQSLDQGLQFLIQYYNGEERAKGNILERFSAQQFPDLHSELNLSSLELGDSALYFCASRASGVPNTGELFFGEGSRLTVL.

The chain couples TRBV18 to TRBJ2-7; no clear D gene. The CDR3 is 13 residues long. The V gene lost 6 bases and the J gene lost 2 bases, with 11 bases spanning the gap. CDR1 and CDR2 (germline): KGHSH, LQKENI. The CDR3 here is CASSPIGTYEQYF. The CDR3, as DNA: TGTGCCAGCTCGCCAATAGGCACCTACGAGCAGTACTTC.

This clone has a handful of counts. This chain connects TRBV24-1 to TRBJ1-1; 12 bases line up with TRBD1. The CDR3 totals 15 residues. V dropped 3 bases and J dropped 6; count of bases not matched to a gene: 4. Germline CDR1 KGHDR, CDR2 SFDVKD. The CDR3 DNA reads TGTGCCACCAGTGATGGGGGACAGGGGGCCCCTGAAGCTTTCTTT. Amino acid sequence: CATSDGGQGAPEAFF.

The chain carries TRBV9 and TRBJ2-3; D is possibly TRBD1 or TRBD2 (5 bases each). Trimming pared 5 bases from V and 2 bases from J, leaving 12 bases between. Germline assignment: CDR1 SGDLS and CDR2 YYNGEE. This CDR3 is built from 14 residues. The CDR3 reads CASSAGTNTDTQYF. The CDR3 DNA sequence: TGTGCCAGCAGTGCCGGGACCAACACAGATACGCAGTATTTT.

The rearrangement joins TRBV3-1 (or the pseudogene TRBV3-2) to TRBJ1-3; the D gene is possibly TRBD1 (5 bases). The ends were cut back, 4 bases at V and 0 bases at J, with 7 bases in the middle. The CDR3 length is 14 residues. From germline, CDR1 is LGHDT and CDR2 YNNKEL (reference sequence). CDR3 amino acids: CASSRQFSGNTIYF. In DNA form, the CDR3 reads TGTGCCAGCAGCCGACAGTTCTCTGGAAACACCATATATTTT.

CDR3 bases: TGTGCCAGTAGTCGAGGGGGGCTTTCTTCTGGAAACACCATATATTTT. Translating it yields CASSRGGLSSGNTIYF. The chain joins TRBV19 to TRBJ1-3, with D possibly being TRBD1 (6 bases). The CDR3 has 16 amino acids. Germline V gene data show CDR1 as LNHDA and CDR2 as SQIVND (reference sequence). Between the trimmed V and J ends, which lost 5 bases and 1 base, there was a span of 15 bases.

This clone was seen once. The chain couples TRBV30 to TRBJ1-4; D perhaps matches TRBD1 (5 bases). Per the germline V gene, CDR1 is GTSNPN and CDR2 is SVGIG (reference sequence). CDR3 length equals 16 residues. Trimming left V 1 base short and J 5 bases short, with 17 bases between. This CDR3 is CAWSGGRTLRNEKLFF. The CDR3 DNA sequence: TGTGCCTGGAGTGGGGGACGAACCTTAAGGAATGAAAAACTGTTTTTT. The complete variable domain, with remaining parts taken from reference TRBV30 and TRBJ1-4, reads SQTIHQWPATLVQPVGSPLSLECTVEGTSNPNLYWYRQAAGRGLQLLFYSVGIGQISSEVPQNLSASRPQDRQFILSSKKLLLSDSGFYLCAWSGGRTLRNEKLFFGSGTQLSVL.

The chain has TRBV2 and TRBJ2-7; unclear D gene. Per germline, CDR1 SNHLY and CDR2 FYNNEI. CDR3 length: 13 amino acids. The ends were cut back, 2 bases at V and 3 bases at J, with 8 bases in the middle. The chain's CDR3 is CASSESGRYEQYV. Here the CDR3 DNA reads TGTGCCAGCAGTGAAAGTGGTCGCTACGAGCAGTACGTC.

The genes are TRBV3-1 (or the pseudogene TRBV3-2) and TRBJ2-1; 8 nucleotides align to TRBD1. Germline V CDR1 and CDR2: LGHDT, YNNKEL (reference sequence). With V trimmed by 0 bases and J by 0 bases, 10 bases remained unmatched. This CDR3 is 19 amino acids long. The CDR3 protein is CASSQDRRGRRSSYNEQFF. DNA of the CDR3: TGTGCCAGCAGCCAAGACCGCAGGGGGCGCCGAAGCTCCTACAATGAGCAGTTCTTC.

The chain uses TRBV5-1 and TRBJ2-6; D ambiguous. Germline values: CDR1 SGHRS, CDR2 YFSETQ. CDR3 length equals 15 residues. V was pared by 2 bases and J by 2 bases, with 8 bases between. The CDR3 bases are TGCGCCAGCAGCTTATTAGGGACTGGGGCCAACGTCCTGACTTTC. This sequence encodes CASSLLGTGANVLTF.

The J gene is TRBJ2-2, the V gene TRBV10-3; D could derive from TRBD1 or TRBD2 (5 bases each). CDR3 size: 14 residues. CDR1 ENHRY and CDR2 SYGVKD come from the germline V gene. Here the CDR3 reads CAICRDGNTGELFF. The CDR3 bases are TGTGCGATCTGCCGGGACGGGAACACCGGGGAGCTGTTTTTT.

The rearrangement links TRBV5-1 to TRBJ1-2; D not certain. The CDR3 totals 14 residues. V shed 4 bases and J shed 5 bases, with 15 bases lying between them. CDR1 and CDR2 from the germline V gene are SGHRS and YFSETQ. This CDR3 is CASSESGSPYGYTF. For the CDR3, the DNA is TGCGCCAGCAGCGAATCCGGGTCTCCTTATGGCTACACCTTC.

This chain links TRBV4-3 with TRBJ1-1; D is possibly TRBD1 (5 bases). CDR1 and CDR2 from the germline V gene are LGHNA and YSLEER. This CDR3 has 15 residues. V was trimmed by 4 bases and J by 4 bases, leaving 16 bases between them. CDR3 sequence reads: CASSPLDSRGTEAFF. In DNA form, the CDR3 reads TGCGCCAGCAGCCCCTTGGACTCGAGGGGCACTGAAGCTTTCTTT.

DNA of the CDR3: TGTGCCAGCAGTTACTCCGGAGGGTCCGGTGAGCAGTTCTTC. It codes for CASSYSGGSGEQFF. The V call is TRBV6-5, the J call TRBJ2-1, with D maybe TRBD2 (6 bases). The CDR3 is 14 residues long. The ends were cut back, 0 bases at V and 9 bases at J, with 12 bases in the middle. Germline V lookup: CDR1 MNHEY, CDR2 SVGAGI.

This clone was seen just once. The V and J genes are TRBV9 and TRBJ2-1; D remains unclear. Germline V CDR1 and CDR2: SGDLS, YYNGEE. The CDR3 extends over 16 amino acids. Trimming shortened V by 2 bases and J by 0 bases, and 12 bases separated the two germline ends. Written as DNA, the CDR3 is TGTGCCAGCAGCGTGCTCCCCTTAAGCTCCTACAATGAGCAGTTCTTC. Translated: CASSVLPLSSYNEQFF.

The chain has TRBV4-2 and TRBJ2-1; D gene ambiguous. V lost 0 bases and J lost 2, with 8 bases in between. Germline CDR1 reads LGHNA; CDR2 reads YNFKEQ. The length of the CDR3 is 15 residues. The CDR3 DNA follows: TGTGCCAGCAGCCAAGATTGGCCACCCTACAATGAGCAGTTCTTC. It codes for CASSQDWPPYNEQFF.

The chain combines TRBV4-2 with TRBJ2-1, with 7 bases identical to TRBD2. J was trimmed by 5 bases and V by 2 bases; bases with no gene match: 3. Germline CDR1 is LGHNA and CDR2 is YNFKEQ. This CDR3 contains 14 residues. CDR3 coding DNA: TGTGCCAGCAGCCAATGGACTAGGAACAATGAGCAGTTCTTC. This codes for CASSQWTRNNEQFF.

The chain recombines TRBV15 with TRBJ2-7, with 12 bases matching TRBD2. CDR1 LNHNV and CDR2 YYDKDF come from the germline V gene (reference sequence). The length of the CDR3 is 14 residues. CDR3 amino acids: CATSRDPSGRAQDV. The CDR3 bases are TGTGCCACCAGCAGAGACCCTAGCGGGAGGGCCCAAGACGTC.

CDR3 coding DNA: TGTGCCAGCAGCTTAAACTCGGCCGGGGAGCTGTTTTTT. Translating gives CASSLNSAGELFF. The chain combines TRBV7-3 with TRBJ2-2; no clear D gene. The CDR3 contains 13 residues. Trimming stripped 1 base from V and 6 bases from J, with 6 bases between. The germline V gene has CDR1 SGHTA and CDR2 FQGTGA.

This clone was counted between two and nine times. The chain employs TRBV4-1 and TRBJ2-2; TRBD2 aligns across 7 bases. The germline CDR1 and CDR2 sequences are MGHRA and YSYEKL. The CDR3 is 15 residues long. With 2 bases clipped from V and 4 bases from J, the junction kept 4 bases outside the gene matches. The CDR3, as DNA: TGCGCCAGCAGCCAATACGGGGGGAGCACCGGGGAGCTGTTTTTT. This encodes CASSQYGGSTGELFF.

The V gene is TRBV18, the J gene TRBJ1-6; D is unclear. Germline V gene data show CDR1 as KGHSH and CDR2 as LQKENI. The V end lost 6 bases, the J end lost 5 bases, and 20 bases lay between the germline ends. The length of the CDR3 is 17 residues. CDR3 bases: TGTGCCAGCTCTTCGGATTCGACCCATCGGAATAATTCACCCCTCCACTTT. Protein sequence: CASSSDSTHRNNSPLHF.

The chain employs TRBV11-3 and TRBJ1-4; D uncertain. This CDR3 is 13 amino acids long. Trimming took 5 bases from V and 4 from J, leaving 8 bases between them. Germline assignment: CDR1 SGHNT and CDR2 YENEEA. This chain's CDR3 is CASSKGINEKLFF. In nucleotides, the CDR3 is TGTGCCAGCAGCAAAGGAATTAATGAAAAACTGTTTTTT.

The CDR3 region has the DNA TGTGCCAGCTCACCAGAGCCTGCAACTAATGAAAAACTGTTTTTT. Translated, it gives CASSPEPATNEKLFF. The genes are TRBV18 and TRBJ1-4, with D unclear. Trimming removed 2 bases from V and 0 bases from J, with 7 bases in between. Germline lookup yields CDR1 KGHSH and CDR2 LQKENI. The CDR3 loop spans 15 amino acids.